The following is a T cell receptor (beta chain) sequence with its context. Looked up from germline, CDR1 is SGHRS and CDR2 is YFSETQ. The V and J ends lost 0 bases and 2 bases respectively, with 12 bases between them. CDR3 size: 15 residues. Cohort placement rested on clinical history that participants reported themselves. In the source study's methods: The assay estimated nucleated cells by amplifying reference gene primers. Produced via immunoSEQ multiplex PCR; TCRdb's table is partial and in-frame only. D and trimming come from the DNA, and the V and J calls and clone size come from that table. Of around 380,000 clones listed, around 87% are singletons. This record comes from a study of blood T cell repertoires in COVID-19. Across the whole study: Sources were T cells, B-cell-depleted T cells, or PBMCs; the material itself was cDNA or gDNA.

The clonotype comes from a man younger than 40 who had recovered from COVID-19. Sequencing used PBMCs or T cells enriched from blood (not recorded which). This rearrangement joins TRBV5-1 to TRBJ2-7, with D possibly TRBD2 on 6 matching bases. The CDR3 coding sequence is TGCGCCAGCAGCTTGGCTGGGGGGTTCACCTACGAGCAGTACTTC. As protein: CASSLAGGFTYEQYF.